This paragraph covers one T cell receptor beta chain sequence. Its specificity is unknown. Lamina propria lymphocytes from surgical specimens were isolated on a density gradient before sorting. Germline loops: CDR1 MDHEN, CDR2 SYDVKM. After removal of 4 bases from V and 8 bases from J, the junction contained 13 bases not matched to a gene. This CDR3 spans 16 amino acids. Sequencing used immunoSEQ multiplex PCR; TCRdb keeps in-frame clones, though not all of them. The profile covers roughly 3,400 clones, with approximately 80% appearing a single time and roughly 2.7% taken by the ten largest. These data are taken from a study of T cell repertoires in ileal Crohn's disease. Study context: About half received postoperative treatment, approximately 12 with thiopurines and 15 to 20 anti-TNF. Regarding the study as a whole: Compared with CD4 T cells, sorted CD8 cells carried more expanded clones. Active smokers at surgery had more clonal expansions than non-smokers. All patients with clonality above 26.8% had endoscopic recurrence.

The sequencing input was CD4+ T cells sorted from the ileum. The source is an adult with Crohn's disease. The chain uses TRBV28 and TRBJ2-1; 8 bases align to TRBD2. CDR3 in amino acids: CASSSEGRLAGDEQFF. The DNA for the CDR3 is TGTGCCAGCAGTTCAGAGGGGAGGCTAGCGGGCGATGAGCAGTTCTTC.